This is a list of T cell receptor beta chains from one sample in a study of T cell clusters in autoimmune cytopenias. TCRdb re-called the multiplex PCR reads, yielding one record per CDR3 amino acid sequence without DNA. This repertoire comprises fewer than 6,500 distinct CDR3 sequences; its ten largest clones make up around 16%. The sample was also reused in another study, on T cell repertoires in aging, cancer and after chemotherapy.

Material for sequencing was peripheral blood. Source of these receptors: a human donor in good health. Both conserved end residues are part of each CDR3. Clone size, where shown, is once, few, many, or a class for clones that have expanded.

v_gene	j_gene	abundance	CDR3aa
TRBV4-3	TRBJ2-1	-	CASSQVEAGSHYNEQFF
TRBV10-3	TRBJ1-1	-	CAISESARGGSGEAFF
TRBV11-1	TRBJ2-3	-	CASSLVSVRITDTQYF
TRBV6-4	TRBJ2-2	-	CASSAEVTGELFF
TRBV12-3/TRBV12-4	TRBJ1-2	-	CATWGLYGYTF
TRBV12-3/TRBV12-4	TRBJ2-1	-	CASTSGRSYNEQFF
TRBV5-6	TRBJ2-2	-	CASSDGTGALDTGELFF
TRBV6-6	TRBJ2-3	medium-sized	CASSYLQGTADTQYF
TRBV10-3	TRBJ2-5	-	CAISEEAEETQYF
TRBV5-6	TRBJ2-5	medium-sized	CASSLVLAGPVEETQYF
TRBV27	TRBJ1-2	-	CASSLGQGITGYTF
TRBV5-1	TRBJ2-1	-	CASSLGVLYNEQFF
TRBV19	TRBJ2-1	-	CASSLRPDYNEQFF
TRBV5-1	TRBJ2-2	-	CASSPSGTAANTGELFF
TRBV5-1	TRBJ2-1	-	CASSSGLAGPPSYNEQFF
TRBV6-5	TRBJ2-7	medium-sized	CASRLSYGLAGGEQYF
TRBV5-1	TRBJ2-5	-	CASSHGTAYQETQYF
TRBV29-1	TRBJ1-1	medium-sized	CSVAPTGSTEAFF
TRBV6-5	TRBJ1-2	-	CASSYDPGSPWGYTF
TRBV19	TRBJ2-6	medium-sized	CASSGGVYSGANVLTF
TRBV6-6	TRBJ1-5	-	CASRRDSNQPQHF
TRBV6-2/TRBV6-3	TRBJ1-5	-	CASSGTGVQPQHF
TRBV27	TRBJ1-2	-	CASSPSGTGNGYTF
TRBV11-2	TRBJ2-2	-	CASSPLLTGELFF
TRBV18	TRBJ2-2	medium-sized	CASSPYLAGDQTGELFF
TRBV7-9	TRBJ2-7	-	CASSANQVGEQYF
TRBV19	TRBJ1-5	medium-sized	CASSIGSQDLQPQHF
TRBV15	TRBJ1-4	-	CATTNMTGFNEKLFF
TRBV19	TRBJ2-5	-	CASSIPGLAGGQYQETQYF
TRBV10-3	TRBJ2-1	-	CAISLLDNEQFF
TRBV7-2	TRBJ1-5	-	CASSWGGDPRNQPQHF
TRBV6-2/TRBV6-3	TRBJ2-2	medium-sized	CASSPRGTGVAGELFF
TRBV10-3	TRBJ2-3	-	CAISESWTGVTDTQYF
TRBV19	TRBJ1-5	medium-sized	CASSMGAYSNQPQHF
TRBV13	TRBJ2-7	-	CASSTTGGRAGNEQYF
TRBV7-9	TRBJ2-7	-	CASSLASLAGPSYEQYF
TRBV15	TRBJ2-2	-	CATSSLDRAGTGELFF
TRBV19	TRBJ1-1	-	CASSSGTSNTEAFF
TRBV5-5	TRBJ2-7	-	CASSFSGIRSYEQYF
TRBV6-2/TRBV6-3	TRBJ2-7	medium-sized	CASSYVGGEQYF
TRBV7-6	TRBJ2-1	-	CASSLGGPSNEQFF
TRBV5-1	TRBJ1-1	-	CASSIPNPDGEAFF
TRBV7-2	TRBJ1-2	-	CASSLRTGYGYTF
TRBV7-2	TRBJ2-3	-	CASRSGITDTQYF
TRBV12-3/TRBV12-4	TRBJ1-2	-	CASSPTPRPLYGYTF
TRBV5-4	TRBJ2-3	medium-sized	CASSLELAGATDTQYF
TRBV19	TRBJ2-4	medium-sized	CASSGELAKNIQYF
TRBV27	TRBJ2-3	-	CASSLFTPPSGGTDTQYF
TRBV7-9	TRBJ2-3	-	CASSSGRRVSTDTQYF
TRBV6-1	TRBJ2-7	-	CATTPGLDSYEQYF
TRBV12-3/TRBV12-4	TRBJ1-1	-	CASSLVTGNTEAFF
TRBV5-1	TRBJ2-3	-	CASSLKSTDTQYF
TRBV30	TRBJ2-7	medium-sized	CAWSADSYYEQYF
TRBV10-3	TRBJ2-7	-	CAINLAGGPIYEQYF
TRBV29-1	TRBJ2-7	medium-sized	CSVETKSYEQYF
TRBV5-4	TRBJ1-1	-	CASSAGPANTEAFF
TRBV6-5	TRBJ2-5	medium-sized	CASSLQGVETQYF